The 15 T cell receptor beta chains reported below all come from one sample, sequenced in a study of blood T cells in healthy people across ages. PCR was performed a second time for about 7 to 12 cycles using a sample-barcoded 5' primer and a J-beta primer mix. TCRdb re-called the 5' RACE reads through MiXCR, storing one row per CDR3 protein. The sample includes fewer than 2 million distinct CDR3 sequences, 30% to 40% of them seen just once. What was sequenced was blood. The receptor source for this set is a human donor in good health.

The chain recombines TRBV5-5 with TRBJ1-2; TRBD1 is a possible D gene (6 bases). The CDR3 runs to 14 residues. V lost 2 bases to trimming and J lost 6 bases, with 14 bases between them. Germline V gene lookup returns CDR1 SGHKS and CDR2 YYEKEE (reference sequence). The DNA for the CDR3 is TGTGCCAGCAGCTTCCCGGGGGCAGGGAATGGCTACACCTTC. Its translation is CASSFPGAGNGYTF.

This clonotype has more than one count but fewer than ten. CDR3 protein: CSGSFGEAFF. The CDR3 DNA is TGCAGCGGATCCTTCGGGGAGGCTTTCTTT. The rearrangement links TRBV29-1 to TRBJ1-1; D remains ambiguous. Germline CDR1 reads SQVTM; CDR2 reads ANQGSEA. This CDR3 region has 10 residues. Trimming took 7 bases from V and 11 from J, leaving 14 bases between them.

This clonotype was seen only once. The gene calls are TRBV7-3 and TRBJ2-5; D might be TRBD2 (5 bases). Trimming shortened V by 2 bases and J by 7 bases, and 11 bases separated the two germline ends. CDR3 size: 13 residues. Germline V gene sequence: CDR1 SGHTA, CDR2 FQGTGA. CDR3 loop: CASSLERDVTQYF. The CDR3 region has the DNA TGTGCCAGCAGCTTAGAGAGGGATGTGACCCAGTACTTC.

The chain carries TRBV5-4 and TRBJ2-7; D possibly matches TRBD1 or TRBD2 (5 bases each). The CDR3 spans 16 residues. Germline values: CDR1 SGHNT, CDR2 YYREEE (reference sequence). V lost 1 base to trimming and J lost 2 bases, with 16 bases between them. The CDR3 DNA reads TGTGCCAGCAGCTTGAGCAGGGTGGGGGATGCCTACGAGCAGTACTTC. Its protein product is CASSLSRVGDAYEQYF. The variable domain in full, completed from reference TRBV5-4 and TRBJ2-7, reads ETGVTQSPTHLIKTRGQQVTLRCSSQSGHNTVSWYQQALGQGPQFIFQYYREEENGRGNFPPRFSGLQFPNYSSELNVNALELDDSALYLCASSLSRVGDAYEQYFGPGTRLTVT.

This chain connects TRBV9 to TRBJ2-1; a weak D match, TRBD1 (6 bases). Germline V CDR1 and CDR2: SGDLS, YYNGEE. The V end lost 4 bases, the J end lost 9 bases, and 23 bases lay between the germline ends. This CDR3 comprises 16 residues. The CDR3 region has the DNA TGTGCCAGCAGCTTACGGGAAGGGGGTCCCAATTCTGAGCAGTTCTTC. It encodes CASSLREGGPNSEQFF.

This clonotype was found a few times. The chain links TRBV2 to TRBJ2-7, with no clear D. The CDR3 totals 14 residues. The germline V gene has CDR1 SNHLY and CDR2 FYNNEI. The V end lost 6 bases, the J end lost 2 bases, and 14 bases lay between the germline ends. The CDR3: CASRVLPTTYEQYF. DNA of the CDR3: TGTGCCAGCAGAGTTCTCCCCACGACCTACGAGCAGTACTTC.

This clonotype was picked up a small number of times. This chain connects TRBV7-3 to TRBJ2-1; 10 positions match TRBD1. The CDR3 is 14 amino acids. Germline CDR1 reads SGHTA; CDR2 reads FQGTGA. The V gene end was trimmed by 3 bases and the J gene end by 9 bases; junction bases not matched to a gene: 5. For the CDR3, the DNA is TGTGCCAGCAGCTTGGGACAGGGGTCTGGTGAGCAGTTCTTC. This translates into CASSLGQGSGEQFF.

This clonotype came up a few times. This chain links TRBV27 with TRBJ1-5, with unresolved D. V lost 6 bases to trimming and J lost 2 bases, with 14 bases between them. This CDR3 has 15 amino acids. Germline CDR1 MNHEY, CDR2 SMNVEV (reference sequence). CDR3 DNA: TGTGCCAGCAGAGGTTCTGGGGAAGGCAATCAGCCCCAGCATTTT. Amino acid sequence: CASRGSGEGNQPQHF.

The chain joins TRBV7-8 to TRBJ2-1, with 10 bases that match TRBD2. The V segment lost 4 bases and the J segment 10 bases; nucleotides outside the gene matches: 10. This CDR3 region has 15 residues. Germline values: CDR1 SGHVS, CDR2 FQNEAQ. The CDR3 sequence is CASSYTLAGANEQFF. The CDR3 coding sequence is TGTGCCAGCAGCTACACCCTAGCGGGGGCCAACGAGCAGTTCTTC.

This chain uses TRBV4-1 with TRBJ2-5; no firm D call. The V end lost 0 bases, the J end lost 3 bases, and 17 bases lay between the germline ends. The length of the CDR3 is 17 residues. Germline CDR1 MGHRA, CDR2 YSYEKL. CDR3 loop: CASSQDSVWRQKETQYF. Written as DNA, the CDR3 is TGCGCCAGCAGCCAAGATTCGGTATGGCGTCAAAAAGAGACCCAGTACTTC.

A few counts support this clonotype. The V call is TRBV12-3 or TRBV12-4, the J call TRBJ2-7, with 8 bases lining up with TRBD1. The junction had 1 base not matched to a gene; V was cut back by 1 base and J by 2 bases. CDR3 size: 14 residues. The CDR3 here is CASSLVGQAYEQYF. CDR3 bases: TGTGCCAGCAGTTTAGTGGGACAGGCCTACGAGCAGTACTTC.

The chain links TRBV7-2 to TRBJ1-6; a possible D gene is TRBD1 (6 bases). Germline loops: CDR1 SGHTA, CDR2 FQGNSA. The CDR3 is 14 amino acids. With 1 base removed from V and 12 bases from J, the gap between germline ends came to 13 bases. The DNA for the CDR3 is TGTGCCAGCAGCTTAGTAGGGGCAGGGGAACCCCTCCACTTT. It codes for CASSLVGAGEPLHF.

This clonotype has a handful of counts. CDR3 nucleotide sequence: TGTGCCAGCAGTGGGGACAGAAAAAACATTCAGTACTTC. It yields the protein CASSGDRKNIQYF. The chain uses TRBV2 and TRBJ2-4; 7 bases fit TRBD1. Germline V CDR1 and CDR2: SNHLY, FYNNEI. This CDR3 is built from 13 residues. The ends lost 4 bases at V and 4 bases at J; junction bases unmatched: 1.

With respect to this clonotype: Compared with germline, one end of the junction differs, possibly owing to a read error. The chain combines TRBV6-5 with TRBJ2-3; 12 nucleotides agree with TRBD2. The CDR3 runs to 15 residues. Germline-derived CDR1 and CDR2 are MNHEY and SVGAGI. As DNA, the CDR3 is TGTGGCAGCAGCCGGACTAGCGGGGATACTGGAACGCAGTATTTT. It encodes CGSSRTSGDTGTQYF.

V and J are TRBV20-1 and TRBJ2-5; D not resolved. Germline assignment: CDR1 DFQATT and CDR2 SNEGSKA (reference sequence). There are 13 residues in the CDR3. V dropped 1 base and J dropped 4 bases, with 10 bases sitting between them. For the CDR3, the DNA is TGCAGTGCTAGAGGGACCTCGAGAGAGACCCAGTACTTC. Translating gives CSARGTSRETQYF.